This paragraph covers one TCR beta chain sequence. Its antigen is unidentified. The sample belongs to a study of T cell repertoires in cytomegalovirus infection. Regarding the study as a whole: Within the response measured ex vivo, HLA-C-restricted CMV-specific TCR beta clonotypes were dominant.

V dropped 3 bases and J dropped 6 bases, with 12 bases sitting between them. This CDR3 comprises 14 residues. CDR1 and CDR2 from the germline V gene are GTSNPN and SVGIG (reference sequence). TCRdb processed the reads anew with MiXCR; each CDR3 protein has one entry. Of around 310,000 distinct CDR3 sequences in the sample, about 29% were seen once. The chain recombines TRBV30 with TRBJ1-6, with D possibly being TRBD1 (5 bases). The origin of this receptor is a human donor in good health (CMV status not recorded). Some clones in this sample may be carry-over from other donors' samples. Sample: cultured PBMCs, taken from culture after CMV antigen stimulation. CDR3 in amino acids: CAWSPGRRNSPLHF. DNA for the CDR3: TGTGCCTGGAGCCCGGGACGTCGTAATTCACCCCTCCACTTT.